There are many counts of the clone carrying this T cell receptor beta chain. Its matching antigen is unknown. This specimen belongs to a study of blood T cells in healthy people across ages. General study results and limits: Percentage of naive T cells showed a strong correlation with TCR beta diversity. More naive CD4+ cells and higher diversity were found in long-lived than in aged donors.

The V gene's germline CDR1 is LNHNV and CDR2 YYDKDF (reference sequence). The CDR3 loop spans 16 amino acids. V lost 1 base and J 0 bases, leaving 12 bases between the germline ends. With a J-beta primer mix and a sample-barcoded 5' primer, a second PCR ran about 6 to 11 cycles. From the 5' RACE reads, TCRdb called clonotypes with MiXCR, one entry per CDR3 protein. The sample has 800,000 to 950,000 distinct CDR3 sequences; under 40% are singletons. The chain links TRBV15 to TRBJ2-5; a possible D gene is TRBD2 (5 bases). The receptor comes from a man younger than 35 in good health. The sample was blood. In DNA, the CDR3 is TGTGCCACCAGCAGAGCAACCGGGATGTACCAAGAGACCCAGTACTTC. This codes for CATSRATGMYQETQYF.